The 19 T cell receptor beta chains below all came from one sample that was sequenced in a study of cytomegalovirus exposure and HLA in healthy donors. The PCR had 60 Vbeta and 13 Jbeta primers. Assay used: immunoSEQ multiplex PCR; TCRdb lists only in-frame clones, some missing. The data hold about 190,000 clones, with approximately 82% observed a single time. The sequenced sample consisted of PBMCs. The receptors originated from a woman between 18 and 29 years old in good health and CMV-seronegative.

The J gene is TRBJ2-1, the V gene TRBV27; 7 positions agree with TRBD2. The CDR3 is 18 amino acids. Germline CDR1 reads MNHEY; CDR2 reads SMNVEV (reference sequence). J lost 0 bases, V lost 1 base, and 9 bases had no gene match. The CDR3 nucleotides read TGTGCCAGCAGTTTATTCGCGGGAGAGGGAAGCTCCTACAATGAGCAGTTCTTC. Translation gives CASSLFAGEGSSYNEQFF.

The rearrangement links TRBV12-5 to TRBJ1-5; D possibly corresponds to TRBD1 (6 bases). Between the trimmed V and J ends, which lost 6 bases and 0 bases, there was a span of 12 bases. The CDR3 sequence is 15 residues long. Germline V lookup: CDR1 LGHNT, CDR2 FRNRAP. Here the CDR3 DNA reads TGTGCTAGTGGGTATACAGGGAATAGCAATCAGCCCCAGCATTTT. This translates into CASGYTGNSNQPQHF.

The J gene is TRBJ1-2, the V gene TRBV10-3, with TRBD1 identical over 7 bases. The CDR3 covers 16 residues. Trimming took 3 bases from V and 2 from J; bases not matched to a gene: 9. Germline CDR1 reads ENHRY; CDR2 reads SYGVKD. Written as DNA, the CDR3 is TGTGCCATCAGTGACTACCCGACAGGGACGAACTATGGCTACACCTTC. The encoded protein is CAISDYPTGTNYGYTF.

The CDR3 is CASSWTGGAGNIQYF. The CDR3 DNA is TGTGCCAGCAGCTGGACCGGGGGGGCGGGAAACATTCAGTACTTC. This chain links TRBV11-3 with TRBJ2-4; 8 nucleotides line up with TRBD2. This CDR3 is 15 amino acids long. V was pared by 4 bases and J by 6 bases, with 8 bases of the junction left unmatched. Germline CDR1 SGHNT, CDR2 YENEEA. Full variable domain (outside the CDR3, taken from reference TRBV11-3 and TRBJ2-4): EAGVVQSPRYKIIEKKQPVAFWCNPISGHNTLYWYLQNLGQGPELLIRYENEEAVDDSQLPKDRFSAERLKGVDSTLKIQPAELGDSAVYLCASSWTGGAGNIQYFGAGTRLSVL.

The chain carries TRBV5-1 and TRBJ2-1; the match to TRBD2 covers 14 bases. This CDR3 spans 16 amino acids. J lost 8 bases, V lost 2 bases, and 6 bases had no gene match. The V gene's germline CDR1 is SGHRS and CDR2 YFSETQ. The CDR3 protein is CASSLRTSGGWDEQFF. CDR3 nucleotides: TGCGCCAGCAGCTTAAGGACTAGCGGGGGGTGGGATGAGCAGTTCTTC.

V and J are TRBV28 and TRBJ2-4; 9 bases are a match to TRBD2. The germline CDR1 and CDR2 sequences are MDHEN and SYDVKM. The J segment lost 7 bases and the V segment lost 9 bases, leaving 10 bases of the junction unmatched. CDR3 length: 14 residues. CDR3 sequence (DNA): TGTGCCAGTCAGGAAGCGGGAGGATCGAACATTCAGTACTTC. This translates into CASQEAGGSNIQYF.

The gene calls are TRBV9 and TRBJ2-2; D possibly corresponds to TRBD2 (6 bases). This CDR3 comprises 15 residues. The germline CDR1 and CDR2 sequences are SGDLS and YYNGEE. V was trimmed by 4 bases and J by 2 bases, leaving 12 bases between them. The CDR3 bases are TGTGCCAGCAGCCCTCCGGGGGTCAACACCGGGGAGCTGTTTTTT. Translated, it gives CASSPPGVNTGELFF.

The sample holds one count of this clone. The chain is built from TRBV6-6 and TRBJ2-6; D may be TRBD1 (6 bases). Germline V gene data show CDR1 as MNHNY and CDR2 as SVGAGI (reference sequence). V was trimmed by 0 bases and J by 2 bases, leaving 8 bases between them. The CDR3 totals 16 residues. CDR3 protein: CASSYSTGTGANVLTF. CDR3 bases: TGTGCCAGCAGTTACTCGACAGGTACTGGGGCCAACGTCCTGACTTTC.

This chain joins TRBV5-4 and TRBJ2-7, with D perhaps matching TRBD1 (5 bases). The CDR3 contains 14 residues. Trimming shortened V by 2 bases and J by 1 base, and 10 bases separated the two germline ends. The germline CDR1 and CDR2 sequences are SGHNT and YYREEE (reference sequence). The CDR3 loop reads CASSFGGQSYEQYF. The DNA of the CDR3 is TGTGCCAGCAGCTTTGGCGGACAATCCTACGAGCAGTACTTC.

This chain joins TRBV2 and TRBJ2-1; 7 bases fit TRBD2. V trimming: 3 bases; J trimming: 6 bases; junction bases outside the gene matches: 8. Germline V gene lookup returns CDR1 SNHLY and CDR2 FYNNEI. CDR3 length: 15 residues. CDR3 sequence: CASSDRREKPNEQFF. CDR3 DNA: TGTGCCAGCAGTGACAGGCGGGAGAAGCCCAATGAGCAGTTCTTC. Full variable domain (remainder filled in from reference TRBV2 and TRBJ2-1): EPEVTQTPSHQVTQMGQEVILRCVPISNHLYFYWYRQILGQKVEFLVSFYNNEISEKSEIFDDQFSVERPDGSNFTLKIRSTKLEDSAMYFCASSDRREKPNEQFFGPGTRLTVL.

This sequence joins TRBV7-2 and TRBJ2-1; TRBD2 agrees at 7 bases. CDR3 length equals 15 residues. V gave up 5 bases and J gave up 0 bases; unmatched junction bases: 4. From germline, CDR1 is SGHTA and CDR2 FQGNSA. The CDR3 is CASSLSSGSYNEQFF. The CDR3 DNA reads TGTGCCAGCAGCCTATCTAGCGGCTCCTACAATGAGCAGTTCTTC.

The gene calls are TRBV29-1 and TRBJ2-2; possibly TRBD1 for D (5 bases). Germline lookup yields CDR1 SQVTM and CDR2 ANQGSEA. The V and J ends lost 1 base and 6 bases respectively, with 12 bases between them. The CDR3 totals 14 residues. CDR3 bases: TGCAGCGTTGAAGTGGACAAGACCCCCGGGGAGCTGTTTTTT. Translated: CSVEVDKTPGELFF.

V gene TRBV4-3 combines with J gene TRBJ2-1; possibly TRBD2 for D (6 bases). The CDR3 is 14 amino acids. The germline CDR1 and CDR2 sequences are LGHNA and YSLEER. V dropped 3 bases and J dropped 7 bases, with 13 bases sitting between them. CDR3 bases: TGCGCCAGCAGCCAGGGACCTAGCGTTAATGAGCAGTTCTTC. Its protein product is CASSQGPSVNEQFF.

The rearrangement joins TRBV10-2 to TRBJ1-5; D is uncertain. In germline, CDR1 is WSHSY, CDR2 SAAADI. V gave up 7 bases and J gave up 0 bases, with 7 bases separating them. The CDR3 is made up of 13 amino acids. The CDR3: CASTEDSNQPQHF. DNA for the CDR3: TGCGCCAGCACAGAGGATAGCAATCAGCCCCAGCATTTT.

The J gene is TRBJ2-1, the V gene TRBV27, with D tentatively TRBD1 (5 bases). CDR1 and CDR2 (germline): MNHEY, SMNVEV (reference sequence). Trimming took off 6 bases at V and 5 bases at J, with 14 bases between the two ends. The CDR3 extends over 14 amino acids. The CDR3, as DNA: TGTGCCAGCAGCGTCGCGACAGCCGACAATGAGCAGTTCTTC. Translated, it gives CASSVATADNEQFF.

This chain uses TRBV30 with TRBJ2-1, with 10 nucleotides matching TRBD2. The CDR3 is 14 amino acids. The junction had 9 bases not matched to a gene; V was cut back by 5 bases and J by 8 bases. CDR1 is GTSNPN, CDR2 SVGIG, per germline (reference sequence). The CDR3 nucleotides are TGTGCCTGGGGAATAGCGGGGGGTCTTCATGAGCAGTTCTTC. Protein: CAWGIAGGLHEQFF.

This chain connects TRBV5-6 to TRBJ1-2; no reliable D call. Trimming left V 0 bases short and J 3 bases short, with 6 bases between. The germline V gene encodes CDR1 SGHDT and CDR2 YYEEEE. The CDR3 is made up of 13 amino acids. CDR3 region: CASSLGSDYGYTF. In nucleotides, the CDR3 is TGTGCCAGCAGCTTGGGTTCAGACTATGGCTACACCTTC.

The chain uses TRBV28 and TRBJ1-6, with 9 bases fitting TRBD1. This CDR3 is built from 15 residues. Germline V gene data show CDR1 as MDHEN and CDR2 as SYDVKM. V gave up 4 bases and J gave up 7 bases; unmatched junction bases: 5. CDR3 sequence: CASSSGQGRNSPLHF. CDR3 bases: TGTGCCAGCAGTTCGGGACAGGGAAGGAATTCACCCCTCCACTTT.

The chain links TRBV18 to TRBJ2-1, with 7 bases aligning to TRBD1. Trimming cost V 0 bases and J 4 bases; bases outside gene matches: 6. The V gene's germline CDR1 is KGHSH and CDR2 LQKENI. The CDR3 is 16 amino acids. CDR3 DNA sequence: TGTGCCAGCTCACCACCGGGGACAGAACGGTACAATGAGCAGTTCTTC. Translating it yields CASSPPGTERYNEQFF.